This T cell receptor beta chain is from a study of shared clonotypes between healthy human individuals. Generated by immunoSEQ multiplex PCR, the TCRdb table keeps only in-frame clones and is missing some. Of 2.3 million or so clones in the sample, just over 90% are singletons; the top ten hold under 0.45%. Trimming removed 6 bases from V and 4 bases from J, with 19 bases in between. Germline-derived CDR1 and CDR2 are MDHEN and SYDVKM. The CDR3 covers 15 residues. The sequence came from a man younger than 35 in good health. Some clones in this sample may be carry-over from other donors' samples. Sequencing was carried out using naive CD4+ T cells from PBMCs. Subset given: CD45RA+ positively selected. The chain combines TRBV28 with TRBJ2-7; the D call may be TRBD1 or TRBD2 (5 bases each). In nucleotides, the CDR3 is TGTGCCAGCAGCCGAACCAGGGATGGGGGATACGAGCAGTACTTC. This translates into CASSRTRDGGYEQYF.